This TCR beta chain was found in a study of breast tumors, draining lymph nodes, adjacent tissues. Points from the study as a whole: The data were judged consistent with most tumor T cells coming from lymph node and expanding in tumor. Tumors had less TCR diversity than lymph nodes, more than nontumor tissue.

TCRdb used MiXCR to reprocess the multiplex PCR reads, holding one entry per CDR3 protein. The top ten clones hold under 9.5% of a sample with tens of thousands of distinct CDR3 sequences, under 30% of them seen once. This clonotype was detected ten times or more. The antigen remains undetermined. The sample comprised breast tumor tissue. The TCR originated in a female donor with breast cancer. Some clones in this sample may be carry-over from other donors' samples.

CDR3 loop: CASSSGGDNTIYF. DNA for the CDR3: TGTGCCAGCAGCTCGGGAGGGGACAACACCATATATTTT. V gene TRBV7-8 combines with J gene TRBJ1-3; a weak D match, TRBD1 (5 bases). Germline CDR1 is SGHVS and CDR2 is FQNEAQ. The CDR3 consists of 13 residues. The V gene lost 4 bases and the J gene lost 7 bases, with 11 bases spanning the gap.